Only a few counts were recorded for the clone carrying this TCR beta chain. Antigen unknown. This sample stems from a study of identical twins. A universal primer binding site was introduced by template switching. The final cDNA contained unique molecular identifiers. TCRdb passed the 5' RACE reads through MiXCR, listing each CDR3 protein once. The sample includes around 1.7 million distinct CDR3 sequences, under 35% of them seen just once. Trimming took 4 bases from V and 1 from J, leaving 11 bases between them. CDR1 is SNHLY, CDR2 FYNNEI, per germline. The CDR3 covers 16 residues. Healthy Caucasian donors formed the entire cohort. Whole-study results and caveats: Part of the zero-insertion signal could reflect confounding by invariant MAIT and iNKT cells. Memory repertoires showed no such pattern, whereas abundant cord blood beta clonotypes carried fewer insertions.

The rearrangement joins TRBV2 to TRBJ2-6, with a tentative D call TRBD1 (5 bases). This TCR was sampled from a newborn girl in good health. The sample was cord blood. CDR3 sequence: CASSVRVLSGANVLTF. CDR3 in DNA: TGTGCCAGCAGTGTCAGGGTCCTTTCTGGGGCCAACGTCCTGACTTTC.